This T cell receptor beta chain was retrieved from a study of spatial heterogeneity in lung cancer. This CDR3 contains 14 residues. Germline V CDR1 and CDR2: SGDLS, YYNGEE. V lost 0 bases to trimming and J lost 6 bases; unmatched junction nucleotides: 4. TCRdb passed the 5' RACE reads through MiXCR, listing each CDR3 protein once. The sample carries 2,500 to 3,500 distinct CDR3 sequences, approximately 17% recorded once. Time point in this sample: sample taken at primary tumor resection. General study points: Mutation counts in tumors were tracked by counts of expanded intratumoral alpha and beta TCRs.

This clonotype is judged medium-sized. Its antigen remains unidentified. This beta chain turned up in a library designed for alpha chains; as an off-target read, its abundance says little. This specimen was lung tumor tissue, taken at surgery. The genes are TRBV9 and TRBJ2-7; 9 bases agree with TRBD1. The source is a male donor with early-stage non-small cell lung cancer. In nucleotides, the CDR3 is TGTGCCAGCAGCGTAGCGGGACAGGGTACCGAGCAGTACTTC. Protein: CASSVAGQGTEQYF.